The 10 T cell receptor beta chains given below trace back to one sample, sequenced in a study of technical replicates of blood from four donors. Profiling relied on immunoSEQ multiplex PCR, and the TCRdb table lists in-frame clones only, not all of them. The sample lists tens of thousands of clones, just over 85% occurring once. Sequencing input: PBMCs. Source of these receptors: a human donor in good health. Some clones in this sample may be carry-over from other donors' samples.

The chain couples TRBV7-9 to TRBJ1-1; D is unresolved. Germline V lookup: CDR1 SEHNR, CDR2 FQNEAQ (reference sequence). Trimming pared 1 base from V and 1 base from J, leaving 7 bases between. This CDR3 is built from 14 residues. This CDR3 is CASSLGPKNTEAFF. The CDR3 DNA reads TGTGCCAGCAGCTTAGGGCCGAAGAACACTGAAGCTTTCTTT.

The sample holds a few counts of this clone. The CDR3 nucleotides are TGCAGCGGAACACGACAGAACACTGAAGCTTTCTTT. It yields the protein CSGTRQNTEAFF. The rearrangement links TRBV29-1 to TRBJ1-1; D uncertain. CDR1 is SQVTM and CDR2 is ANQGSEA in the germline V gene. Trimming took 7 bases from V and 1 from J, leaving 10 bases between them. This CDR3 is 12 amino acids long.

J is TRBJ2-1 and V is TRBV6-5, with 7 bases aligning to TRBD2. In germline, CDR1 is MNHEY, CDR2 SVGAGI. The CDR3 has 14 residues. V lost 5 bases and J lost 2; bases outside the gene matches: 3. In DNA, the CDR3 is TGTGCCAGCAGTGGGGGGGTCACCTACAATGAGCAGTTCTTC. Translation: CASSGGVTYNEQFF.

J is TRBJ2-2 and V is TRBV4-1; 16 bases are shared with TRBD2. From germline, CDR1 is MGHRA and CDR2 YSYEKL. Germline trimming cut 3 bases from V and 9 bases from J; bases unmatched to any gene: 4. CDR3 length equals 16 residues. The CDR3 region is CASSQGLAGGPRELFF. The CDR3 DNA sequence: TGCGCCAGCAGCCAGGGACTAGCGGGGGGGCCGAGGGAGCTGTTTTTT.

The chain employs TRBV5-1 and TRBJ2-2; possible D gene TRBD1, 6 bases. The V end lost 3 bases, the J end lost 0 bases, and 12 bases lay between the germline ends. Per germline, CDR1 SGHRS and CDR2 YFSETQ. CDR3 size: 16 residues. CDR3 coding DNA: TGCGCCAGCAGCTCCCCAGGGGTGTCGAACACCGGGGAGCTGTTTTTT. This gives the protein CASSSPGVSNTGELFF. The full variable domain, completed using reference TRBV5-1 and TRBJ2-2, is KAGVTQTPRYLIKTRGQQVTLSCSPISGHRSVSWYQQTPGQGLQFLFEYFSETQRNKGNFPGRFSGRQFSNSRSEMNVSTLELGDSALYLCASSSPGVSNTGELFFGEGSRLTVL.

This clone was seen only a few times. The chain carries TRBV7-3 and TRBJ2-1; D remains unclear. V lost 5 bases and J 5 bases, leaving 4 bases between the germline ends. Germline V gene lookup returns CDR1 SGHTA and CDR2 FQGTGA. The CDR3 runs to 11 residues. The CDR3 loop is CASSINNEQFF. Here the CDR3 DNA reads TGTGCCAGCAGCATTAACAATGAGCAGTTCTTC.

This clone was picked up a small number of times. CDR3 nucleotides: TGTGCCAGCAGCTTGGGCAGGGGGCCAGTGGGTTATGGCTACACCTTC. This codes for CASSLGRGPVGYGYTF. The chain couples TRBV7-9 to TRBJ1-2; 8 nucleotides align to TRBD1. The CDR3 contains 16 residues. CDR1 and CDR2 from the germline V gene are SEHNR and FQNEAQ (reference sequence). V shed 3 bases, J shed 5 bases, and the junction held 11 bases outside the gene matches.

This clone has only one observation. Sequence at one end of the junction differs from germline and may be a read error. This chain joins TRBV7-9 and TRBJ2-7; D is unresolved. The CDR3 extends over 13 amino acids. Per the germline V gene, CDR1 is SEHNR and CDR2 is FQNEAQ (reference sequence). The CDR3 DNA sequence: TGTGCCAGCACCTTAAATGAGGCCCCGAAGCAGTACTTC. Protein product: CASTLNEAPKQYF.

The chain recombines TRBV7-8 with TRBJ2-2, with TRBD1 identical over 10 bases. The CDR3 extends over 15 amino acids. The germline V gene has CDR1 SGHVS and CDR2 FQNEAQ. After removal of 4 bases from V and 8 bases from J, the junction contained 7 bases not matched to a gene. In DNA, the CDR3 is TGTGCCAGCAGCTCTAGACAGGGGGCGGAGGGGGAGCTGTTTTTT. Its protein is CASSSRQGAEGELFF.

This clone was detected a few times. The rearrangement joins TRBV12-5 to TRBJ1-4, with 11 bases that match TRBD1. This CDR3 spans 16 amino acids. Trimming at V came to 6 bases and at J to 4 bases, leaving 7 bases not matched to a gene. Germline V CDR1 and CDR2: LGHNT, FRNRAP. CDR3 protein: CASGPGQGGNNEKLFF. DNA for the CDR3: TGTGCTAGTGGCCCGGGACAGGGGGGGAATAATGAAAAACTGTTTTTT.